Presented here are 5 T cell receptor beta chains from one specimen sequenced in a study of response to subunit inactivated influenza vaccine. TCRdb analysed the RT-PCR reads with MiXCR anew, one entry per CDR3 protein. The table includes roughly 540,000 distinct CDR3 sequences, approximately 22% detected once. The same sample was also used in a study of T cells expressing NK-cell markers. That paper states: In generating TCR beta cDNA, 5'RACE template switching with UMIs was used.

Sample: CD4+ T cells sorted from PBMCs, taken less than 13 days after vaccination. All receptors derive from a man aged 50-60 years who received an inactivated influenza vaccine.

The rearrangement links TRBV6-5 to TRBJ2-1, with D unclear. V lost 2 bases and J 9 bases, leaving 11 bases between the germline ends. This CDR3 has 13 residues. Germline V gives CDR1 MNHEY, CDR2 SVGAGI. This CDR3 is CASSYGRATEQFF. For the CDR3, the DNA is TGTGCCAGCAGTTACGGCAGAGCGACTGAGCAGTTCTTC.

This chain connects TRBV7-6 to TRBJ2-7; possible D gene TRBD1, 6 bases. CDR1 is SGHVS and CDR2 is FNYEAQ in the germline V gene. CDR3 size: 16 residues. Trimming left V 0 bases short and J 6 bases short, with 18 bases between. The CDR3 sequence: CASSLAQSGAGVEQYF. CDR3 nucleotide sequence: TGTGCCAGCAGCTTAGCGCAGTCAGGGGCCGGGGTCGAGCAGTACTTC.

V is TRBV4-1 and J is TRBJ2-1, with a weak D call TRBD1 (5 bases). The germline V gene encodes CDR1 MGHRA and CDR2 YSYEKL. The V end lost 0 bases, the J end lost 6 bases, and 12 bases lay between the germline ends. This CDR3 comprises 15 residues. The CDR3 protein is CASSQEGIGANEQFF. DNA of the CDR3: TGCGCCAGCAGCCAAGAAGGTATAGGGGCCAATGAGCAGTTCTTC.

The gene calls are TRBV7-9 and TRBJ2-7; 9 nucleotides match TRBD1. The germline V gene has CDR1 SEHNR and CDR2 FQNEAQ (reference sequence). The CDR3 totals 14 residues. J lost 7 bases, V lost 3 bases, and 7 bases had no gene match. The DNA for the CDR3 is TGTGCCAGCAGCTTTGGGACAGGGTCTGAGGAGCAGTACTTC. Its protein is CASSFGTGSEEQYF.

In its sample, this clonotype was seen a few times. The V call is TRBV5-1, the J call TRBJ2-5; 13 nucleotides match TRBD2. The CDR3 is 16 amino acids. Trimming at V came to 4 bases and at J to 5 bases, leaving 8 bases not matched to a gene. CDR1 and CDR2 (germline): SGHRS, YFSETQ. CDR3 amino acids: CASSPRTSGGVETQYF. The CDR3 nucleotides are TGCGCCAGCAGCCCCCGGACTAGCGGGGGTGTGGAGACCCAGTACTTC.